This TCR beta chain is from a study of blood T cell repertoires in COVID-19. The CDR3 length is 13 residues. V was pared by 6 bases and J by 3 bases, with 9 bases between. From germline, CDR1 is MNHEY and CDR2 SVGAGI. The method was immunoSEQ multiplex PCR; TCRdb's version includes in-frame clones alone and lacks a portion of them. The sample includes about 220,000 clones, around 90% of them seen just once. Assignments of participants to cohorts depended upon their own reported clinical history. Sequencing input: PBMCs or T cells enriched from blood (not recorded which). The receptor comes from a woman aged 25 to 39 who had recovered from COVID-19. V is TRBV6-5 and J is TRBJ1-3; tentatively, D is TRBD1 (6 bases). The CDR3 DNA reads TGTGCCAGCAGCCCAGGGGTTGGAAACACCATATATTTT. It specifies CASSPGVGNTIYF.